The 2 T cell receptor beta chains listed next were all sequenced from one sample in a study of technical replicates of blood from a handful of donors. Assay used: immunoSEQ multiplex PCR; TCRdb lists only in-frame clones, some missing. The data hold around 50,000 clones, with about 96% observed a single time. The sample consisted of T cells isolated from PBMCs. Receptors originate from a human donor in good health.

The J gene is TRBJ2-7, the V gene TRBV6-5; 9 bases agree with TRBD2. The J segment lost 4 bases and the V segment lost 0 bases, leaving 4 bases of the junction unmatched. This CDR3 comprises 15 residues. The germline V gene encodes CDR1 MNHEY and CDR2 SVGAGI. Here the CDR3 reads CASSYSSSGDYEQYF. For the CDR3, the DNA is TGTGCCAGCAGTTACTCGTCTAGCGGGGATTACGAGCAGTACTTC.

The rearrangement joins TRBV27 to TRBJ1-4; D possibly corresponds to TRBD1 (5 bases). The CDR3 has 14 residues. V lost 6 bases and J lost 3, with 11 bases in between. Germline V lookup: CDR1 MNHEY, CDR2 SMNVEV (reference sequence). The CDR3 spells CASRQGVANEKLFF. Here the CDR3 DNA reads TGTGCCAGCAGGCAGGGTGTAGCTAATGAAAAACTGTTTTTT.